The next 4 T cell receptor beta chains were all read from a single sample in a study of blood T cells in healthy people across ages. The authors ran a second PCR of about 6 to 11 cycles using a sample-barcoded 5' primer and a J-beta primer mix. TCRdb re-called the 5' RACE reads with MiXCR, one entry per CDR3 protein. The table includes more than 800,000 distinct CDR3 sequences, under 35% detected once. The specimen was blood. All receptors come from a woman of 80 years or more in good health.

About this clonotype itself: The junction departs from germline at one end; a sequencing error may be responsible. The chain is built from TRBV6-5 and TRBJ2-5; 9 nucleotides line up with TRBD2. This CDR3 region has 16 residues. CDR1 and CDR2 from the germline V gene are MNHEY and SVGAGI. In nucleotides, the CDR3 is TGTGCCGGCAGTTACCAAGGTCGCGGGGGGGGCCTAGTGCAGTACTTC. Protein sequence: CAGSYQGRGGGLVQYF.

This clonotype has a handful of counts. The rearrangement joins TRBV6-2 or TRBV6-3 to TRBJ1-1, with D perhaps matching TRBD1 (6 bases). The CDR3 has 14 residues. Germline-derived CDR1 and CDR2 are MNHEY and SVGEGT. The V end was cut by 6 bases, the J end by 1 base, with 12 bases between. Here the CDR3 DNA reads TGTGCCAGCAGCAGGAACAGGGCGAACACTGAAGCTTTCTTT. Its protein is CASSRNRANTEAFF.

This clonotype was detected a few times. A much larger clone is a single base away; this may be a read error. The rearrangement links TRBV20-1 to TRBJ2-6; either TRBD1 or TRBD2 may fit D (5 bases each). Germline lookup yields CDR1 DFQATT and CDR2 SNEGSKA (reference sequence). The CDR3 covers 15 residues. Here the CDR3 DNA reads TGCAGTGCTAGAGTAGGGAGCTCTGGGGCCAACGTCCGGACTTTC. This gives the protein CSARVGSSGANVRTF.

V and J are TRBV20-1 and TRBJ1-1; TRBD1 matches 7 bases. The CDR3 is 11 residues long. Trimming cost V 2 bases and J 10 bases; bases outside gene matches: 4. Per germline, CDR1 DFQATT and CDR2 SNEGSKA (reference sequence). Here the CDR3 reads CSARSGQAAFF. The CDR3 bases are TGCAGTGCTAGAAGCGGACAGGCAGCTTTCTTT.